Listed below are T cell receptor beta chains from one sample, sequenced in a study of cytomegalovirus exposure and HLA in healthy donors. Sequenced by immunoSEQ multiplex PCR; TCRdb stores in-frame clones only, minus some. The sample holds 110,000 to 150,000 clones, over 60% seen once. What was sequenced was PBMCs. The origin of the receptors is a man aged 35 to 55 in good health and CMV-seronegative. CDR3s include the opening cysteine and the closing phenylalanine or tryptophan. Fields, in order: J gene, V gene, CDR3 protein.

j_call: TRBJ1-1
v_call: TRBV27
cdr3_aa: CASSPRRMNTEAFF

j_call: TRBJ2-7
v_call: TRBV2
cdr3_aa: CASRPDWSSYEQYF

j_call: TRBJ1-1
v_call: TRBV19
cdr3_aa: CASSMIGDKNTEAFF

j_call: TRBJ1-5
v_call: TRBV6-6
cdr3_aa: CASHQQGSNQPQHF

j_call: TRBJ1-2
v_call: TRBV7-2
cdr3_aa: CASSLARGSYGYTF

j_call: TRBJ2-1
v_call: TRBV6-1
cdr3_aa: CASSDSSDYNEQFF

j_call: TRBJ2-5
v_call: TRBV10-3
cdr3_aa: CAISDFLTGAQETQYF

j_call: TRBJ2-7
v_call: TRBV30
cdr3_aa: CAWSQDRGSYEQYF

j_call: TRBJ2-5
v_call: TRBV30
cdr3_aa: CAWSQLGRYDF

j_call: TRBJ2-3
v_call: TRBV10-3
cdr3_aa: CAISDPDRSRLTDTQYF

j_call: TRBJ1-5
v_call: TRBV10-3
cdr3_aa: CAISEKPGGGNQPQHF

j_call: TRBJ2-7
v_call: TRBV10-1
cdr3_aa: CASSAGTSGGINEQYF

j_call: TRBJ1-1
v_call: TRBV5-5
cdr3_aa: CASSLVASNTEAFF

j_call: TRBJ2-5
v_call: TRBV2
cdr3_aa: CASVVRVPETQYF

j_call: TRBJ1-1
v_call: TRBV7-6
cdr3_aa: CASSIRQNTEAFF

j_call: TRBJ2-5
v_call: TRBV5-1
cdr3_aa: CASTRAANPQETQYF

j_call: TRBJ2-2
v_call: TRBV5-1
cdr3_aa: CASRRNTGGGTGELFF

j_call: TRBJ1-6
v_call: TRBV5-4
cdr3_aa: CASSLAPTTVRNNSPLHF

j_call: TRBJ2-7
v_call: TRBV7-3
cdr3_aa: CASSLSGGYEQYF

j_call: TRBJ2-7
v_call: TRBV7-9
cdr3_aa: CASSLPGGHEQYF